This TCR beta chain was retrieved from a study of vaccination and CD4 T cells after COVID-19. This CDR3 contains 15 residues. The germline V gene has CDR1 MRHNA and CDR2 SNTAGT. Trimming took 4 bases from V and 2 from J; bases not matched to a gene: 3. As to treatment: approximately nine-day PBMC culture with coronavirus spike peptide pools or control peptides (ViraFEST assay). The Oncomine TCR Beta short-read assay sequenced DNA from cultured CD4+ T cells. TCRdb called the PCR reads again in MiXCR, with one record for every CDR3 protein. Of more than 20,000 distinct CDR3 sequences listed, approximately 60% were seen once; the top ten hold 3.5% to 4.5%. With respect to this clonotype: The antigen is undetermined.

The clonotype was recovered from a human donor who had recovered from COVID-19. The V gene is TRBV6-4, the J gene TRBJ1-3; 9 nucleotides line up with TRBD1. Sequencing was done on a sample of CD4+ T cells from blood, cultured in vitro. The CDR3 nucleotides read TGTGCCAGCAGTGCCGGGACAGGGCCTGGAAACACCATATATTTT. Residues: CASSAGTGPGNTIYF.